This passage covers 15 T cell receptor beta chains from one sample sequenced in a study of T cells in Graves' hyperthyroidism and ophthalmopathy. It was RNA transcripts that yielded the amplified TCR beta CDR3 regions. The HTBI primer set served for first-round RT-PCR of the TCR CDR3. TCRdb processed the multiplex PCR reads anew with MiXCR; each CDR3 protein has one entry. The sample records roughly 500,000 distinct CDR3 sequences, about 20% being singletons. Source material: blood. Receptors were obtained from a woman in her seventies with Graves' ophthalmopathy.

The chain links TRBV3-1 to TRBJ2-3; TRBD1 matches at 7 bases. This CDR3 is 16 amino acids long. CDR1 is LGHDT, CDR2 YNNKEL, per germline (reference sequence). Trimming at V came to 2 bases and at J to 3 bases, leaving 8 bases not matched to a gene. The CDR3 sequence: CASSQKRTGWTDTQYF. The CDR3 coding sequence is TGTGCCAGCAGCCAAAAACGGACAGGTTGGACAGATACGCAGTATTTT.

The chain's CDR3 is CASSLAGRGDTEAFF. The CDR3 nucleotides read TGCGCCAGCAGCTTGGCGGGCAGGGGGGACACTGAAGCTTTCTTT. The chain joins TRBV5-1 to TRBJ1-1, with 7 bases lining up with TRBD1. Germline V CDR1 and CDR2: SGHRS, YFSETQ. V shed 0 bases, J shed 3 bases, and the junction held 5 bases outside the gene matches. CDR3 length equals 15 residues.

In this sample, this clonotype turned up many times. The V gene is TRBV12-3 or TRBV12-4, the J gene TRBJ1-6; 7 bases agree with TRBD1. With 5 bases clipped from V and 6 bases from J, the junction kept 10 bases outside the gene matches. The CDR3 is made up of 16 amino acids. DNA of the CDR3: TGTGCCAGCAGTCTCGCCGGGACAGCCAGTAATTCACCCCTCCACTTT. It codes for CASSLAGTASNSPLHF.

This clonotype came up a few times. The J gene is TRBJ2-7, the V gene TRBV11-2; D is undetermined. The CDR3 is 15 amino acids. In germline, CDR1 is SGHAT, CDR2 FQNNGV. V dropped 1 base and J dropped 2 bases, with 12 bases sitting between them. The CDR3 spells CASSLGAAIPYEQYF. The CDR3 DNA follows: TGTGCCAGCAGCTTAGGGGCAGCTATCCCCTACGAGCAGTACTTC.

This clonotype has a count of ten or more. The V call is TRBV6-2 or TRBV6-3, the J call TRBJ2-1; D unresolved. The CDR3 totals 11 residues. V lost 4 bases to trimming and J lost 9 bases, with 7 bases between them. The germline V gene encodes CDR1 MNHEY and CDR2 SVGEGT. The CDR3, as DNA: TGTGCCAGCAGTTCATCGGGTGAGCAGTTCTTC. As protein: CASSSSGEQFF.

This clonotype turned up a few times. The CDR3 DNA follows: TGCAGTGCTCCGAGACAGGGCCGGACTGAAGCTTTCTTT. This encodes CSAPRQGRTEAFF. The chain links TRBV20-1 to TRBJ1-1; TRBD1 aligns across 7 bases. Germline CDR1 and CDR2: DFQATT and SNEGSKA (reference sequence). Unmatched junction bases numbered 8, after V lost 5 bases and J lost 5 bases. This CDR3 is 13 amino acids long.

V usage is TRBV12-5 and J usage is TRBJ2-2; 12 nucleotides match TRBD2. The germline gives CDR1 LGHNT, CDR2 FRNRAP. The CDR3 covers 18 residues. The V gene end was trimmed by 7 bases and the J gene end by 5 bases; junction bases not matched to a gene: 14. The CDR3 is CASAMNLAGGPETGELFF. The CDR3 DNA is TGTGCTAGTGCCATGAACCTAGCGGGAGGGCCGGAGACCGGGGAGCTGTTTTTT.

This clonotype was counted ten times or more. The chain links TRBV20-1 to TRBJ1-6; TRBD1 is a possible D gene (6 bases). V gave up 4 bases and J gave up 9 bases, with 13 bases separating them. The CDR3 has 13 residues. The V gene's germline CDR1 is DFQATT and CDR2 SNEGSKA (reference sequence). The CDR3 loop is CSATPLQGSPLHF. In DNA, the CDR3 is TGCAGTGCTACCCCCTTACAGGGTTCACCCCTCCACTTT.

The chain has TRBV6-5 and TRBJ2-6; TRBD1 matches at 8 bases. The germline CDR1 and CDR2 sequences are MNHEY and SVGAGI. The CDR3 has 19 amino acids. Unmatched junction bases numbered 10, after V lost 2 bases and J lost 1 base. The CDR3 reads CASSYGQGGLVSGANVLTF. DNA of the CDR3: TGTGCCAGCAGTTACGGACAGGGAGGATTGGTTTCTGGGGCCAACGTCCTGACTTTC.

The chain has TRBV5-4 and TRBJ2-3, with D possibly TRBD2 on 5 matching bases. Germline lookup yields CDR1 SGHNT and CDR2 YYREEE (reference sequence). The ends were cut back, 4 bases at V and 1 base at J, with 10 bases in the middle. The CDR3 sequence is 14 residues long. In DNA, the CDR3 is TGTGCCAGCAGCGCCCGGGGAGGCACAGATACGCAGTATTTT. Translation: CASSARGGTDTQYF. Complete variable domain (other parts from reference TRBV5-4 and TRBJ2-3): ETGVTQSPTHLIKTRGQQVTLRCSSQSGHNTVSWYQQALGQGPQFIFQYYREEENGRGNFPPRFSGLQFPNYSSELNVNALELDDSALYLCASSARGGTDTQYFGPGTRLTVL.

This clonotype was detected a few times. V usage is TRBV6-1 and J usage is TRBJ2-5; 8 bases map to TRBD2. The V gene end was trimmed by 6 bases and the J gene end by 5 bases; junction bases not matched to a gene: 8. Germline CDR1 reads MNHNS; CDR2 reads SASEGT. There are 14 residues in the CDR3. The CDR3 loop is CASRELAGRETQYF. CDR3 sequence (DNA): TGTGCCAGCAGAGAATTAGCGGGAAGGGAGACCCAGTACTTC.

This clonotype occurred many times. The chain uses TRBV10-3 and TRBJ2-7; 7 bases are shared with TRBD2. The germline V gene encodes CDR1 ENHRY and CDR2 SYGVKD. Trimming cost V 0 bases and J 3 bases; bases outside gene matches: 5. The length of the CDR3 is 15 residues. The DNA for the CDR3 is TGTGCCATCAGTGAGTCAATGGGCGGGAGCTACGAGCAGTACTTC. Translation: CAISESMGGSYEQYF.

The J gene is TRBJ2-7, the V gene TRBV9, with D possibly matching TRBD1 (5 bases). The germline V gene encodes CDR1 SGDLS and CDR2 YYNGEE. The CDR3 consists of 16 residues. Trimming cost V 0 bases and J 1 base, with 14 bases left between them. CDR3 sequence (DNA): TGTGCCAGCAGCGTAGGGCAGGGCCTCGTTTCCTACGAGCAGTACTTC. Protein product: CASSVGQGLVSYEQYF.

This clonotype was recorded at least ten times. The rearrangement joins TRBV3-1 to TRBJ1-1, with 12 bases matching TRBD1. Germline lookup yields CDR1 LGHDT and CDR2 YNNKEL (reference sequence). The CDR3 consists of 14 residues. Germline trimming cut 5 bases from V and 4 bases from J; bases unmatched to any gene: 2. CDR3 DNA: TGTGCCAGCAGCTGGGACAGGGGGCTCACTGAAGCTTTCTTT. It yields the protein CASSWDRGLTEAFF.

As for this clonotype: Just one base apart from a much larger clone, this may be a read error. The chain employs TRBV3-1 and TRBJ2-5; D is uncertain. The CDR3 has 14 amino acids. Trimming stripped 0 bases from V and 5 bases from J, with 10 bases between. CDR1 is LGHDT and CDR2 is YNNKEL in the germline V gene (reference sequence). The CDR3 is CASSQELGGETQYF. The CDR3 nucleotides read TGTGCCAGCAGCCAAGAGCTGGGTGGGGAGACCCAGTACTTC.